These T cell receptor beta chains were read from a single sample in a study of cytomegalovirus exposure and HLA in healthy donors. Repertoires were generated with immunoSEQ multiplex PCR, while TCRdb's copy carries only in-frame clones and drops some. The sample carries roughly 120,000 clones, around 68% recorded once. The material sequenced was PBMCs. These receptors were collected from a woman in her fifties or sixties in good health and CMV-seropositive. CDR3s include the opening cysteine and the closing phenylalanine or tryptophan. A D gene is named only where the DNA matches it firmly. Rows give clone size only sometimes, using once, few, many, or a class for an expanded clone.

D: TRBD1
size: -
V: TRBV5-8
J: TRBJ2-7
DNA: TGTGCCAGCAGTAATCCAACAGGGGGGACGACCTACGAGCAGTACTTC
CDR3: CASSNPTGGTTYEQYF

D: TRBD2
size: -
V: TRBV6-1
J: TRBJ2-1
DNA: TGTGCCAGCAGTTGGGGGGGTAGCGAAAATGAGCAGTTCTTC
CDR3: CASSWGGSENEQFF

D: TRBD1
size: once
V: TRBV6-1
J: TRBJ2-7
DNA: TGTGCCAGCAGTGGGACAGGAAGCGGCAGCTCCTACGAGCAGTACTTC
CDR3: CASSGTGSGSSYEQYF

D: TRBD1
size: -
V: TRBV5-1
J: TRBJ2-3
DNA: TGCGCCTCCGGACAGGGGGCGAGCACAGATACGCAGTATTTT
CDR3: CASGQGASTDTQYF

D: TRBD1
size: -
V: TRBV6-1
J: TRBJ1-5
DNA: TGTGCCAGCAGTGAAGACGGGACAGGGAAAAAGCCCCAGCATTTT
CDR3: CASSEDGTGKKPQHF

D: TRBD1
size: -
V: TRBV29-1
J: TRBJ1-1
DNA: TGCAGCGTTGTCGAGGGGGCGAACACTGAAGCTTTCTTT
CDR3: CSVVEGANTEAFF

D: TRBD1
size: -
V: TRBV7-2
J: TRBJ1-3
DNA: TGTGCCAGCAGCTTCCGAGGGACAGGGGGAAACACCATATATTTT
CDR3: CASSFRGTGGNTIYF

D: -
size: -
V: TRBV5-1
J: TRBJ2-7
DNA: TGCGCCAGCAGCCTAGGACTCCGTCCCTACGAGCAGTACTTC
CDR3: CASSLGLRPYEQYF

D: TRBD2
size: -
V: TRBV30
J: TRBJ2-3
DNA: TGTGCCTGGAATGCGGGACTAAGCACAGATACGCAGTATTTT
CDR3: CAWNAGLSTDTQYF

D: TRBD1
size: -
V: TRBV28
J: TRBJ2-1
DNA: TGTGCCAGCAGTGGCGGGACAGGGGGTCTCAATGAGCAGTTCTTC
CDR3: CASSGGTGGLNEQFF

D: TRBD2
size: -
V: TRBV6-5
J: TRBJ2-1
DNA: TGTGCCAGCAGGGGACTAGCGGGGTTGAACAATGAGCAGTTCTTC
CDR3: CASRGLAGLNNEQFF

D: TRBD1
size: -
V: TRBV19
J: TRBJ1-2
DNA: TGTGCCAGTAGTATTTTACCGGGACAGGCTTCCGACTATGGCTACACCTTC
CDR3: CASSILPGQASDYGYTF

D: -
size: -
V: TRBV18
J: TRBJ2-7
DNA: TGTGCCAGCTCACCAGCGGCCAGCCACGAGCAGTACTTC
CDR3: CASSPAASHEQYF

D: TRBD1
size: -
V: TRBV19
J: TRBJ2-7
DNA: TGTGCCAGTAGGACACCGGGACAGGGAACTAACGAGCAGTACTTC
CDR3: CASRTPGQGTNEQYF

D: TRBD1
size: -
V: TRBV2
J: TRBJ1-2
DNA: TGTGCCAGCAGCTTTAGACAGGGGGACTATGGCTACACCTTC
CDR3: CASSFRQGDYGYTF

D: TRBD1
size: -
V: TRBV2
J: TRBJ1-4
DNA: TGTGCCAGCAATCGGGGACAGGGATGGGAAAAACTGTTTTTT
CDR3: CASNRGQGWEKLFF

D: TRBD2
size: once
V: TRBV30
J: TRBJ2-3
DNA: TGTGCCTGGAGTCAGCGGGAGGCAGATACGCAGTATTTT
CDR3: CAWSQREADTQYF

D: TRBD2
size: -
V: TRBV28
J: TRBJ2-1
DNA: TGTGCCAGCACAACTAGCGGGAGAGTCTATGAGCAGTTCTTC
CDR3: CASTTSGRVYEQFF

D: -
size: -
V: TRBV5-4
J: TRBJ1-2
DNA: TGTGCCAGCAGCCAAGACGTACAGGGTTTATATGGCTACACCTTC
CDR3: CASSQDVQGLYGYTF

D: -
size: -
V: TRBV27
J: TRBJ1-4
DNA: TGTGCCAGCCGATCGATCAGGGGCCTTAATGAAAAACTGTTTTTT
CDR3: CASRSIRGLNEKLFF

D: TRBD1
size: -
V: TRBV7-9
J: TRBJ2-4
DNA: TGTGCCAGCAGCCCAGCCCAGGGGGTCGGCATTCAGTACTTC
CDR3: CASSPAQGVGIQYF

D: -
size: -
V: TRBV4-2
J: TRBJ1-6
DNA: TGTGCCAGCAGCCAAGTTCGGGAACCCCTCCACTTT
CDR3: CASSQVREPLHF

D: TRBD1
size: -
V: TRBV2
J: TRBJ1-5
DNA: TGTGCCAGCAAAACAGGGGGCATTGGTCAGCCCCAGCATTTT
CDR3: CASKTGGIGQPQHF

D: -
size: few
V: TRBV7-3
J: TRBJ2-7
DNA: TGTGCCAGCAGCCCCCCCTCCGGGGACTACGAGCAGTACTTC
CDR3: CASSPPSGDYEQYF

D: TRBD1
size: -
V: TRBV5-6
J: TRBJ2-2
DNA: TGTGCCAGCAGCTTGAAGGAACAGGGGAGCACCGGGGAGCTGTTTTTT
CDR3: CASSLKEQGSTGELFF

D: -
size: -
V: TRBV6-5
J: TRBJ2-4
DNA: TGTGCCAGCAGTTCGATACAGGGAGCCAAAAACATTCAGTACTTC
CDR3: CASSSIQGAKNIQYF

D: -
size: few
V: TRBV7-9
J: TRBJ1-5
DNA: TGTGCCAGCAGCTCCACCCTCGGGACTAAACAGGGTAATCAGCCCCAGCATTTT
CDR3: CASSSTLGTKQGNQPQHF